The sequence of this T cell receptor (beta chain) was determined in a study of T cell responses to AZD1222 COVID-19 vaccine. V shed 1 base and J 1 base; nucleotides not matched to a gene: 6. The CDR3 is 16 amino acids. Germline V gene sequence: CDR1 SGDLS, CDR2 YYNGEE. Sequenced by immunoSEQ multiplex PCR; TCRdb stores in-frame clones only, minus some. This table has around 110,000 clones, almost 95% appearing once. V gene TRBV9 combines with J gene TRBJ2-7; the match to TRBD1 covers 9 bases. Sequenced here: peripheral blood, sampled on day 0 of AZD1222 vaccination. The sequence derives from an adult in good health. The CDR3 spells CASSVNPGTGSYEQYF. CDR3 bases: TGTGCCAGCAGCGTAAATCCTGGGACAGGGTCCTACGAGCAGTACTTC.